The rows below give T cell receptor beta chains drawn from one sample of a study of siplizumab effects on memory and regulatory T cells. Sequencing was performed with immunoSEQ multiplex PCR; in TCRdb, only in-frame clones are kept and a portion is missing. The sample includes tens of thousands of clones, approximately 93% seen only once; the top ten take 5% to 7%. The sample comprised CD8+ T cells sorted from blood. The receptors were sampled from a human donor in good health. Both conserved end residues are part of each CDR3. The D gene is left open where the match is weak. Not all rows give a size; the values are once, few, many and, for expanded clones, a class.

j_gene	v_gene	abundance	d_gene	CDR3nt	CDR3aa
TRBJ2-1	TRBV18	-	TRBD2	TGTGCCAGCTCTGGGACTAGCGGCATCCCTTCCTACAATGAGCAGTTCTTC	CASSGTSGIPSYNEQFF
TRBJ1-1	TRBV15	few	-	TGTGCCACCAGCAGAGATCGGGGACAGAACACTGAAGCTTTCTTT	CATSRDRGQNTEAFF
TRBJ2-1	TRBV7-6	-	-	TGTGCCAGCAGCTTAGAATTAGCAGGGGTCTACAATGAGCAGTTCTTC	CASSLELAGVYNEQFF
TRBJ2-4	TRBV27	-	TRBD1	TGTGCCAGCAGTCCAGACAGGGGAGCCAAAAACATTCAGTACTTC	CASSPDRGAKNIQYF
TRBJ2-7	TRBV6-5	once	TRBD2	TGTGCCAGCAGTTACTCGGTAGCGGGAGCCTACGAGCAGTACTTC	CASSYSVAGAYEQYF
TRBJ1-1	TRBV5-8	-	-	TGTGCCAGCAGCTTCAGAGGCACTGAAGCTTTCTTT	CASSFRGTEAFF
TRBJ2-5	TRBV6-5	once	TRBD1	TGTGCCAGCAGTTTGGCGACAGGGAGAGAGACCCAGTACTTC	CASSLATGRETQYF
TRBJ1-5	TRBV25-1	-	TRBD1	TGTGCCAGCAGTGAAATGACAGGGGATCAGCCCCAGCATTTT	CASSEMTGDQPQHF
TRBJ2-7	TRBV7-2	-	-	TGTGCCAGCAGCTTCGCCCGGGGAACCTACGAGCAGTACTTC	CASSFARGTYEQYF
TRBJ2-7	TRBV4-1	-	-	TGCGCCAGCAGCGCACGTCAGGGTGCGGACGAGCAGTACTTC	CASSARQGADEQYF
TRBJ2-1	TRBV14	-	TRBD2	TGTGCCAGCAGCCCGAGCGGGGGGGCCTCCTACAATGAGCAGTTCTTC	CASSPSGGASYNEQFF
TRBJ1-3	TRBV9	-	-	TGTGCCAGCAGCGTAGCCGGCAGCTCTGGAAACACCATATATTTT	CASSVAGSSGNTIYF
TRBJ2-3	TRBV7-3	-	-	TGTGCCAGCAGCTTAACGGGTGGGAGCACAGATACGCAGTATTTT	CASSLTGGSTDTQYF
TRBJ2-7	TRBV19	many	-	TGTGCCAGTAGTATCGGGGGACAGTTTTGGGAGCAGTACTTC	CASSIGGQFWEQYF
TRBJ2-5	TRBV30	-	TRBD2	TGTGCCTGGAGTATTGGCGGGGGGAGGCTAGAGACCCAGTACTTC	CAWSIGGGRLETQYF
TRBJ2-5	TRBV19	-	-	TGTGCCAGTAGTAACAGCGGGGAGACCCAGTACTTC	CASSNSGETQYF
TRBJ2-5	TRBV27	-	TRBD1	TGTGCCAGCAGTTTATCGCAGGGGGCGTGGGAGACCCAGTACTTC	CASSLSQGAWETQYF
TRBJ1-1	TRBV27	-	-	TGTGCCAGCAGTTTTGGCACTTTAAACACTGAAGCTTTCTTT	CASSFGTLNTEAFF
TRBJ1-1	TRBV19	few	-	TGTGCCAGTAGTATGGGCACTGAAGCTTTCTTT	CASSMGTEAFF
TRBJ2-1	TRBV19	-	TRBD1	TGTGCCAGTAGTATAGATCTGGGACAGGGGGCAAACAATGAGCAGTTCTTC	CASSIDLGQGANNEQFF
TRBJ1-5	TRBV4-3	-	-	TGCGCCAGCAGCCGGGCCCTGGGGGGTCAGCCCCAGCATTTT	CASSRALGGQPQHF
TRBJ1-4	TRBV21-1	-	-	TGTGCCAGCACCCTCGGGAGGGCCCCTAATGAAAAACTGTTTTTT	CASTLGRAPNEKLFF
TRBJ1-2	TRBV14	-	-	TGTGCCAGCAGCCTTCAGCTCGACGGCGGAGTGGATGGCTACACCTTC	CASSLQLDGGVDGYTF
TRBJ1-5	TRBV6-5	-	-	TGTGCCAGCAGTTTTGGTGGGAATCAGCCCCAGCATTTT	CASSFGGNQPQHF
TRBJ2-6	TRBV5-4	once	-	TGTGCCAGCAGCTTGGTTCCAGGAACGGACTCTGGGGCCAACGTCCTGACTTTC	CASSLVPGTDSGANVLTF
TRBJ1-5	TRBV5-6	-	-	TGTGCCAGCAGCTTGGAAAGTAGCAATCAGCCCCAGCATTTT	CASSLESSNQPQHF
TRBJ1-2	TRBV7-9	-	TRBD1	TGTGCCAGCAGCTTTACCGGGACAGGAGACTATGGCTACACCTTC	CASSFTGTGDYGYTF
TRBJ2-2	TRBV9	-	TRBD2	TGTGCCAGCAGCGTAGGTAGTGGGAGGGCGCGGGAGCTGTTTTTT	CASSVGSGRARELFF
TRBJ2-7	TRBV29-1	-	TRBD1	TGCAGCGTTGAAGACCGGGACAGGGAGTACGAGCAGTACTTC	CSVEDRDREYEQYF
TRBJ2-7	TRBV27	-	-	TGTGCCAGCAGTTTAGGCCAGGGGGGCCCCTACGAGCAGTACTTC	CASSLGQGGPYEQYF
TRBJ2-7	TRBV7-9	-	TRBD1	TGTGCCAGCAGCGGGACAGGGGCCTACGAGCAGTACTTC	CASSGTGAYEQYF
TRBJ1-2	TRBV6-6	-	TRBD1	TGTGCCAGCAGTTACTCTCGACAGGGAAATGAAGGCTACACCTTC	CASSYSRQGNEGYTF
TRBJ2-1	TRBV27	-	-	TGTGCCAGCATCGAGGTCGGGGAATCAAATGAGCAGTTCTTC	CASIEVGESNEQFF
TRBJ2-1	TRBV30	once	TRBD2	TGTGCCTGGGAGGGACTAGCGGGAGGTGAGCAGTTCTTC	CAWEGLAGGEQFF
TRBJ2-1	TRBV11-1	-	TRBD2	TGTGCCAGCAGCTTAGGGGGACTAGCGGGAGGCGCCTACAATGAGCAGTTCTTC	CASSLGGLAGGAYNEQFF
TRBJ2-1	TRBV9	-	-	TGTGCCAGCACTTCGGCGGGAAGCTCCTACAATGAGCAGTTCTTC	CASTSAGSSYNEQFF
TRBJ1-1	TRBV29-1	-	-	TGCAGCGTCGCGAGGCTAGAGGCTTTCTTT	CSVARLEAFF
TRBJ1-1	TRBV6-5	-	-	TGTGCCAGCAGTTACTCGAAGAGGCAACCTGAAGCTTTCTTT	CASSYSKRQPEAFF
TRBJ2-7	TRBV6-5	-	-	TGTGCCAGCAGTTACTCGAGAGGATTGGGCTACGAGCAGTACTTC	CASSYSRGLGYEQYF
TRBJ2-1	TRBV19	-	TRBD2	TGTGCCAGTGCGCTAGCGGGTTCCTACAATGAGCAGTTCTTC	CASALAGSYNEQFF
TRBJ1-1	TRBV19	-	-	TGTGCCAGTAGTATAGACGCCCCGAGGAACACTGAAGCTTTCTTT	CASSIDAPRNTEAFF
TRBJ2-7	TRBV30	-	-	TGTGCCTGGAGTGGGGGATACCCCCCATCCTACGAGCAGTACTTC	CAWSGGYPPSYEQYF
TRBJ2-3	TRBV7-6	-	-	TGTGCCAGCAGCTTAGGAGGCTTCACAGATACGCAGTATTTT	CASSLGGFTDTQYF
TRBJ2-7	TRBV7-8	-	-	TGTGCCAGCAGCTTAGATGTGGGGCGGTCCTACGAGCAGTACTTC	CASSLDVGRSYEQYF
TRBJ2-2	TRBV4-1	-	TRBD1	TGCGCCAGCAGCCAATGGACAGGGTCGGTCACCGGGGAGCTGTTTTTT	CASSQWTGSVTGELFF